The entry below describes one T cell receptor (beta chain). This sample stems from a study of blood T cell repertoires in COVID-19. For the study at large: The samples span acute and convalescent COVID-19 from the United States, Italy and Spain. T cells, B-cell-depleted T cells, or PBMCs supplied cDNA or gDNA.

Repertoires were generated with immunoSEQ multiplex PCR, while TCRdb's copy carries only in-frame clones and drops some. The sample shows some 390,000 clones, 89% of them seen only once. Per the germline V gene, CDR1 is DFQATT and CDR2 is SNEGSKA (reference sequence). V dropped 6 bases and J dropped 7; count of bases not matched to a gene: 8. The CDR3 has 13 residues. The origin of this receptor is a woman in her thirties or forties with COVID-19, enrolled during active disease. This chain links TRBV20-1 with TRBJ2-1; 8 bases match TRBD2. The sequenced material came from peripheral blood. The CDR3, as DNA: TGCAGTGCCAGTGGCCTAGCGGGTAATGAGCAGTTCTTC. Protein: CSASGLAGNEQFF.